This T cell receptor (beta chain) was recorded in a study of T cells in Graves' hyperthyroidism and ophthalmopathy. General study results and limits: Separation of ophthalmopathy from stable hyperthyroidism was achieved by a 13 V-J model.

On this clonotype itself: As yet, its antigen is unknown.

The germline V gene encodes CDR1 SGHAT and CDR2 FQNNGV. The length of the CDR3 is 16 residues. The J segment lost 3 bases and the V segment lost 1 base, leaving 6 bases of the junction unmatched. Amplification of TCR beta CDR3 regions used RNA as the template. Researchers ran a first-round RT-PCR on the TCR CDR3 using the HTBI primer set. One entry per CDR3 protein results from TCRdb running MiXCR on the multiplex PCR reads. The data show about 520,000 distinct CDR3 sequences, around a quarter seen once. This TCR was recovered from a woman aged 25 to 45 with Graves' ophthalmopathy. The source material was blood. This chain connects TRBV11-2 to TRBJ1-2, with 9 bases lining up with TRBD1. The DNA of the CDR3 is TGTGCCAGCAGCTTAGTGGGACAGGGCCCTTACTATGGCTACACCTTC. This encodes CASSLVGQGPYYGYTF.